This is a list of T cell receptor beta chains from one sample in a study of cytomegalovirus exposure and HLA in healthy donors. Repertoires were generated with immunoSEQ multiplex PCR, while TCRdb's copy carries only in-frame clones and drops some. The sample records 100,000 to 150,000 clones, 70% to 80% being singletons. Material for sequencing was PBMCs. The receptors were sampled from a woman aged 60-75 years in good health and CMV-seropositive. The conserved cysteine and the conserved F or W are not part of the CDR3 here.

TRBV7-2	TRBJ1-2	ASSLQDYEGYT
TRBV5-1	TRBJ2-2	ASSWPLSAGGPTGELF
TRBV10-3	TRBJ2-1	AIMVGQGDNEQF
TRBV9	TRBJ1-6	ASSPRDRGNNSPLH
TRBV6-1	TRBJ2-1	ASSTDRTGNNEQF
TRBV7-8	TRBJ1-1	ASSPPMRNTEAF
TRBV11-3	TRBJ1-5	ASSFSDRRGQPQH
TRBV6-6	TRBJ1-6	ASSQTESSYNSPLH
TRBV7-7	TRBJ1-4	ASSPQGVGEKLF
TRBV6-5	TRBJ2-1	ASSYREGDNEQF
TRBV19	TRBJ1-2	ASSREALMIVANYGYT
TRBV28	TRBJ2-2	ASYGTGDTGELF
TRBV5-1	TRBJ1-2	ASSPDRPTQNYGYT
TRBV2	TRBJ1-6	ASNRGIGSPLH
TRBV9	TRBJ2-3	ASSVSASGTDTQY
TRBV19	TRBJ1-2	ASSSDRGLYGYT
TRBV7-6	TRBJ2-7	ASSSAQGVFYEQY
TRBV7-6	TRBJ2-1	ASSAWGRADNEQF
TRBV7-6	TRBJ1-1	ASSLSQGQMNTEAF
TRBV7-9	TRBJ1-2	ASSLREANYGYT
TRBV5-4	TRBJ2-6	ASSPGQHRSGANVLT
TRBV14	TRBJ2-5	ASSAGVGGQETQY
TRBV5-4	TRBJ2-3	ASSLGSSATQY
TRBV2	TRBJ2-5	ASIPGDRGEETQY
TRBV2	TRBJ2-2	ASLQGEVAGELF
TRBV6-6	TRBJ2-2	ASSYSPGGSAGELF
TRBV18	TRBJ1-2	ASSLDRGLNYGYT